This T cell receptor (beta chain) was profiled in a study of response to subunit inactivated influenza vaccine. TCRdb re-called the RT-PCR reads through MiXCR, storing one row per CDR3 protein. The table records 400,000 to 550,000 distinct CDR3 sequences, about 25% of them present only once. Trimming pared 4 bases from V and 1 base from J, leaving 13 bases between. From germline, CDR1 is SGDLS and CDR2 YYNGEE. The CDR3 sequence is 15 residues long. This clonotype showed up just a few times. The input for sequencing was CD4+ T cells sorted from PBMCs, taken roughly 5 days after vaccination. The TCR sequence derives from a man aged 50-59 years who received an inactivated influenza vaccine. The rearrangement uses TRBV9 and TRBJ2-3; maybe TRBD2 (7 bases). The CDR3, as DNA: TGTGCCAGCAGCCTATGGGAGGGGGGCACAGATACGCAGTATTTT. Translated, it gives CASSLWEGGTDTQYF.